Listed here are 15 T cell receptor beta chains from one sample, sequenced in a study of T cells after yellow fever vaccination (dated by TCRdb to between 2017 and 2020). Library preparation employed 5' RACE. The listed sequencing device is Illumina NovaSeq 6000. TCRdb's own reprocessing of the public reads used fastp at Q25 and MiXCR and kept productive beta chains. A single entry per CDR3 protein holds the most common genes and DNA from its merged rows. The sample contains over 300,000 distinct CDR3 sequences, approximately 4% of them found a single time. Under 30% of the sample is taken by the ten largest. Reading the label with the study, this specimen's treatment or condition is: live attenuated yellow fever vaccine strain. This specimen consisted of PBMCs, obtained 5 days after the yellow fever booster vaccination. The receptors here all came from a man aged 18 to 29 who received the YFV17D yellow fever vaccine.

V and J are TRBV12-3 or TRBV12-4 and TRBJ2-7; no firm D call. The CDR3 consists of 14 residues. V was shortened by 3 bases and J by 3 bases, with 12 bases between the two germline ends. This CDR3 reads CASSFQDQNYEQYF. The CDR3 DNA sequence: TGTGCCAGCAGTTTTCAGGACCAAAACTACGAGCAGTACTTC.

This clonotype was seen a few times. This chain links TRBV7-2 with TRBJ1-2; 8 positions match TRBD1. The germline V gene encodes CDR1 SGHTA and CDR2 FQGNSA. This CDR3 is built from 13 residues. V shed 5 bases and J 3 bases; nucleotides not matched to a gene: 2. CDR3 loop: CASSRDRYYGYTF. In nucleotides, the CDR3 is TGTGCCAGCAGCCGGGACAGGTACTATGGCTACACCTTC.

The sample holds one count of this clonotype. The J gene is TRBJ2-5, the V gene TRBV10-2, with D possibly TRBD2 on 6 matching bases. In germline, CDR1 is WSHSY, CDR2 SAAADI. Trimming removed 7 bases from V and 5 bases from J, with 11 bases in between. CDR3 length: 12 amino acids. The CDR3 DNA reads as TGCGCCAGCATGGAGGGGTCGGAGACCCAGTACTTC. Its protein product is CASMEGSETQYF.

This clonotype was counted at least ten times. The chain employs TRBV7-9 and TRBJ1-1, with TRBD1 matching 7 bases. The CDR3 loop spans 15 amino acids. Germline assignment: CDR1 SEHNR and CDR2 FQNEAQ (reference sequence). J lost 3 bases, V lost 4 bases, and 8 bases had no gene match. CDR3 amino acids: CASSSFATGDTEAFF. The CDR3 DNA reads TGTGCCAGCAGCTCATTTGCTACAGGGGACACTGAAGCTTTCTTT.

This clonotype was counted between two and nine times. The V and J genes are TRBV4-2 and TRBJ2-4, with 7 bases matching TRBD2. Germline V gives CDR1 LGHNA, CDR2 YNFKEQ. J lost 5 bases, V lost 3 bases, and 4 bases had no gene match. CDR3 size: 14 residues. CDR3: CASSQSRGENIQYF. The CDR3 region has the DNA TGTGCCAGCAGCCAGTCCCGGGGGGAAAACATTCAGTACTTC.

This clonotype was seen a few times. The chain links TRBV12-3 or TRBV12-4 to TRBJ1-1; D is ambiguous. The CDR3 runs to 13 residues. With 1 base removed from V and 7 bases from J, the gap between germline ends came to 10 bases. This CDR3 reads CASSLEGWGEAFF. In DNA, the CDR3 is TGTGCCAGCAGTTTAGAAGGGTGGGGTGAAGCTTTCTTT.

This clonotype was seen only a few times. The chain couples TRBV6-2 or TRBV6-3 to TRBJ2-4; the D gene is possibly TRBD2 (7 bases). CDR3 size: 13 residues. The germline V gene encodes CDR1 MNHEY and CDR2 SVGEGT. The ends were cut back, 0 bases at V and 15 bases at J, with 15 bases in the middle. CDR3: CASSYSTGLVPYF. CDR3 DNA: TGTGCCAGCAGTTACTCGACAGGACTAGTTCCGTACTTC.

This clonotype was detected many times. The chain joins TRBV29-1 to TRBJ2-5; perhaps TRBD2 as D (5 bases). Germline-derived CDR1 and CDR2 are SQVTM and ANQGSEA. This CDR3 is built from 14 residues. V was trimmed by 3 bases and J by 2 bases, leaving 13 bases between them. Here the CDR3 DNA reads TGCAGCGTTGATGGAGCGGCTAGACAAGAGACCCAGTACTTC. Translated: CSVDGAARQETQYF.

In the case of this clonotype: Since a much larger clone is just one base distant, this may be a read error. The CDR3 sequence is CASCQGRQGASGANVLTF. As DNA, the CDR3 is TGCGCCAGCTGCCAAGGGAGACAGGGGGCATCTGGGGCCAACGTCCTGACTTTC. The V call is TRBV4-1, the J call TRBJ2-6; 10 bases match TRBD1. The CDR3 runs 18 residues. In germline, CDR1 is MGHRA, CDR2 YSYEKL.

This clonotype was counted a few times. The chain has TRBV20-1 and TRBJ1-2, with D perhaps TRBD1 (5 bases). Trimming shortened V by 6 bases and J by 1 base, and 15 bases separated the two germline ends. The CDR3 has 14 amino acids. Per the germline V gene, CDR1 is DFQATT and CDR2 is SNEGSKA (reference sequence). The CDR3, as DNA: TGCAGTGCGTTTGCTGGGGGAGGTAACTATGGCTACACCTTC. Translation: CSAFAGGGNYGYTF.

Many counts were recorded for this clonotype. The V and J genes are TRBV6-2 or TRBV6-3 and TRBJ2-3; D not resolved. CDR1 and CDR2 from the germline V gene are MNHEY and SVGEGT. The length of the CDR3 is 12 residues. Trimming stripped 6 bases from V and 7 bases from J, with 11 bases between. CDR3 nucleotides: TGTGCCAGCAGCCCCCGCTCGAATACGCAGTATTTT. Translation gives CASSPRSNTQYF.

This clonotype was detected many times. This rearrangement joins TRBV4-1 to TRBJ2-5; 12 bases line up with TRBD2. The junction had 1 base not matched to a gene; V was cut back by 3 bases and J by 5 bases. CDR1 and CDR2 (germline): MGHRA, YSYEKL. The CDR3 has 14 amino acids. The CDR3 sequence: CASSQLAGGETQYF. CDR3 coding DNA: TGCGCCAGCAGCCAGCTAGCGGGGGGGGAGACCCAGTACTTC.

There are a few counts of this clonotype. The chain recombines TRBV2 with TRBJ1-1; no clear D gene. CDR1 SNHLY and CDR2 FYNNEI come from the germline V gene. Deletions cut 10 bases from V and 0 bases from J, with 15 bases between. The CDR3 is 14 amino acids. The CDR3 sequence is CAIDPGEMNTEAFF. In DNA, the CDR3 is TGTGCCATCGACCCGGGCGAAATGAACACTGAAGCTTTCTTT.

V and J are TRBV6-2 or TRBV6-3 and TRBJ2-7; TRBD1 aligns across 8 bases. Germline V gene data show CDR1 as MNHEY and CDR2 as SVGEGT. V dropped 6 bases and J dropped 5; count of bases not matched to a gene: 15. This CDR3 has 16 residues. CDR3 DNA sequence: TGTGCCAGCAGGTCGTACGTCCGGACAGGGCGTCACGAGCAGTACTTC. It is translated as CASRSYVRTGRHEQYF.

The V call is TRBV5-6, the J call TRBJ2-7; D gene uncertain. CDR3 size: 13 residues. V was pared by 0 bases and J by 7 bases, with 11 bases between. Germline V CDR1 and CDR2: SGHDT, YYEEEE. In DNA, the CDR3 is TGTGCCAGCAGCTTGGTCGAGTTGGGGGAGCAGTACTTC. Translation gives CASSLVELGEQYF. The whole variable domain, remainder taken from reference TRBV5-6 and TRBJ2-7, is DAGVTQSPTHLIKTRGQQVTLRCSPKSGHDTVSWYQQALGQGPQFIFQYYEEEERQRGNFPDRFSGHQFPNYSSELNVNALLLGDSALYLCASSLVELGEQYFGPGTRLTVT.